A single sample is the source of the 23 T cell receptor beta chains below, sequenced in a study of blood T cell repertoires in COVID-19. The method was immunoSEQ multiplex PCR; TCRdb's version includes in-frame clones alone and lacks a portion of them. The table shows about 59,000 clones, with more than 75% occurring only once. The material sequenced was peripheral blood. Every receptor here comes from a man aged 55 to 70 with active or convalescent COVID-19.

The chain carries TRBV6-5 and TRBJ1-1, with a possible D match to TRBD1 (5 bases). The germline V and J ends were trimmed by 0 bases and 4 bases, with 15 bases remaining between them. Per germline, CDR1 MNHEY and CDR2 SVGAGI. The CDR3 is made up of 16 amino acids. The CDR3 is CASSYSRQIRPTEAFF. CDR3 coding DNA: TGTGCCAGCAGTTACTCGAGACAGATTCGGCCCACTGAAGCTTTCTTT.

The chain couples TRBV11-2 to TRBJ1-5; tentatively, D is TRBD1 (5 bases). Looked up from germline, CDR1 is SGHAT and CDR2 is FQNNGV. This CDR3 region has 12 residues. Trimming took off 8 bases at V and 7 bases at J, with 12 bases between the two ends. CDR3 nucleotide sequence: TGTGCCAGCTCGGGGCGGGGGCAGCCCCAGCATTTT. It yields the protein CASSGRGQPQHF. The full variable domain, its missing parts supplied by reference TRBV11-2 and TRBJ1-5, is EAGVAQSPRYKIIEKRQSVAFWCNPISGHATLYWYQQILGQGPKLLIQFQNNGVVDDSQLPKDRFSAERLKGVDSTLKIQPAKLEDSAVYLCASSGRGQPQHFGDGTRLSIL.

V and J are TRBV9 and TRBJ1-1; TRBD1 agrees at 11 bases. Germline CDR1 is SGDLS and CDR2 is YYNGEE. This CDR3 has 16 residues. The J segment lost 5 bases and the V segment lost 3 bases, leaving 9 bases of the junction unmatched. The CDR3 sequence is CASSASRTGGRTEAFF. CDR3 nucleotides: TGTGCCAGCAGCGCCTCCCGGACAGGGGGCAGGACTGAAGCTTTCTTT.

The chain has TRBV18 and TRBJ2-1; weak D call: TRBD2 (6 bases). This CDR3 is built from 15 residues. The ends were cut back, 3 bases at V and 0 bases at J, with 9 bases in the middle. The V gene's germline CDR1 is KGHSH and CDR2 LQKENI. CDR3 DNA: TGTGCCAGCTCACCTTCCGGGGGCTCCTACAATGAGCAGTTCTTC. Residues: CASSPSGGSYNEQFF.

The J gene is TRBJ2-1, the V gene TRBV3-1 (or the pseudogene TRBV3-2); maybe TRBD2 (6 bases). CDR1 LGHDT and CDR2 YNNKEL come from the germline V gene (reference sequence). The CDR3 consists of 16 residues. The V and J ends lost 0 bases and 5 bases respectively, with 14 bases between them. Here the CDR3 reads CASSQDRGGLDNEQFF. The CDR3 DNA reads TGTGCCAGCAGCCAAGATCGGGGAGGACTGGACAATGAGCAGTTCTTC.

This chain connects TRBV5-1 to TRBJ1-1; D is uncertain. Trimming removed 2 bases from V and 1 base from J, with 12 bases in between. The CDR3 has 15 amino acids. The germline V gene has CDR1 SGHRS and CDR2 YFSETQ. CDR3 DNA: TGCGCCAGCAGCTTCGGTTCAGAGGCGAACACTGAAGCTTTCTTT. It encodes CASSFGSEANTEAFF.

This clone was counted once. The chain uses TRBV6-5 and TRBJ2-3, with TRBD2 matching over 13 bases. The CDR3 runs 14 residues. The V segment lost 8 bases and the J segment 5 bases; nucleotides outside the gene matches: 4. Germline CDR1 MNHEY, CDR2 SVGAGI. The CDR3, as DNA: TGTGCCAGCGGCGGGACTAGCGGGATAGATACGCAGTATTTT. This gives the protein CASGGTSGIDTQYF.

The CDR3 loop is CASSHRLAGGQDTQYF. CDR3 bases: TGTGCCAGCAGCCACCGACTAGCGGGGGGGCAAGATACGCAGTATTTT. The V call is TRBV3-1 (or the pseudogene TRBV3-2), the J call TRBJ2-3; 14 bases are shared with TRBD2. The CDR3 totals 16 residues. Germline assignment: CDR1 LGHDT and CDR2 YNNKEL (reference sequence). V was pared by 3 bases and J by 5 bases, with 4 bases of the junction left unmatched.

Here the CDR3 reads CASSRPGRATSGANVLTF. The CDR3 coding sequence is TGTGCCAGCTCGAGGCCGGGCAGGGCGACCTCTGGGGCCAACGTCCTGACTTTC. This chain links TRBV28 with TRBJ2-6, with a weak D call TRBD1 (5 bases). V lost 8 bases to trimming and J lost 0 bases, with 20 bases between them. The CDR3 is 18 amino acids. Germline V gene sequence: CDR1 MDHEN, CDR2 SYDVKM.

The gene calls are TRBV10-3 and TRBJ1-2, with TRBD1 matching 8 bases. The CDR3 spans 15 residues. V shed 3 bases and J 4 bases; nucleotides not matched to a gene: 7. Germline assignment: CDR1 ENHRY and CDR2 SYGVKD. The CDR3 reads CAISDARGRFYGYTF. The CDR3 nucleotides are TGTGCCATCAGTGATGCCAGGGGGCGCTTCTATGGCTACACCTTC.

This clone has only one observation. The V and J genes are TRBV5-1 and TRBJ2-5, with 8 nucleotides matching TRBD2. V was clipped by 2 bases and J by 4 bases; unmatched bases: 4. In germline, CDR1 is SGHRS, CDR2 YFSETQ. The CDR3 is made up of 14 amino acids. CDR3: CASSFQREIETQYF. The CDR3 DNA reads as TGCGCCAGCAGCTTTCAGCGGGAGATAGAGACCCAGTACTTC.

The chain joins TRBV6-5 to TRBJ1-2; tentative D call: TRBD1 (5 bases). CDR1 and CDR2 (germline): MNHEY, SVGAGI. The length of the CDR3 is 15 residues. Trimming shortened V by 2 bases and J by 8 bases, and 18 bases separated the two germline ends. CDR3 residues: CASSYPGGGVWGYTF. CDR3 nucleotides: TGTGCCAGCAGTTACCCTGGGGGGGGAGTATGGGGCTACACCTTC.

The chain carries TRBV20-1 and TRBJ2-3, with D hard to call. The CDR3 is made up of 11 amino acids. Germline CDR1 DFQATT, CDR2 SNEGSKA (reference sequence). V was pared by 6 bases and J by 6 bases, with 10 bases between. CDR3 nucleotide sequence: TGCAGTGCCTCGTCCGGGGATACGCAGTATTTT. It yields the protein CSASSGDTQYF.

In this sample, this clone turned up once. The chain uses TRBV5-1 and TRBJ1-1; maybe TRBD1 (6 bases). Germline V gene sequence: CDR1 SGHRS, CDR2 YFSETQ. CDR3 length: 14 residues. The V end was cut by 4 bases, the J end by 0 bases, with 10 bases between. The CDR3 sequence: CASSTDSMNTEAFF. CDR3 in DNA: TGCGCCAGCAGCACGGACAGCATGAACACTGAAGCTTTCTTT. Drawing the rest from reference TRBV5-1 and TRBJ1-1, the complete variable domain is KAGVTQTPRYLIKTRGQQVTLSCSPISGHRSVSWYQQTPGQGLQFLFEYFSETQRNKGNFPGRFSGRQFSNSRSEMNVSTLELGDSALYLCASSTDSMNTEAFFGQGTRLTVV.

This clone has just a few counts. CDR3 amino acids: CASTPTGGDGYGYTF. The CDR3 DNA sequence: TGTGCCAGCACCCCGACAGGGGGCGATGGCTATGGCTACACCTTC. The chain links TRBV5-4 to TRBJ1-2; 10 bases are a match to TRBD1. The germline CDR1 and CDR2 sequences are SGHNT and YYREEE (reference sequence). V lost 6 bases to trimming and J lost 4 bases; unmatched junction nucleotides: 9. The CDR3 has 15 residues.

This CDR3 reads CASSLWGPYEQYF. The CDR3 DNA sequence: TGTGCCAGCAGTTTATGGGGGCCCTACGAGCAGTACTTC. J is TRBJ2-7 and V is TRBV27, with a tentative D call TRBD1 (6 bases). The CDR3 contains 13 residues. V was shortened by 1 base and J by 2 bases, with 6 bases between the two germline ends. The V gene's germline CDR1 is MNHEY and CDR2 SMNVEV (reference sequence).

A few counts support this clone. The rearrangement joins TRBV19 to TRBJ2-5; D remains ambiguous. The CDR3 is 13 residues long. Trimming pared 4 bases from V and 2 bases from J, leaving 8 bases between. Germline V lookup: CDR1 LNHDA, CDR2 SQIVND (reference sequence). CDR3 region: CASSNSRQETQYF. CDR3 sequence (DNA): TGTGCCAGTAGTAATAGCAGACAAGAGACCCAGTACTTC.

This rearrangement joins TRBV6-6 to TRBJ1-1; a weak D match, TRBD1 (5 bases). CDR3 length equals 13 residues. Trimming took 6 bases from V and 4 from J, leaving 12 bases between them. CDR1 MNHNY and CDR2 SVGAGI come from the germline V gene (reference sequence). CDR3: CASRRGGVTEAFF. In DNA, the CDR3 is TGTGCCAGCAGGCGGGGGGGGGTCACTGAAGCTTTCTTT.

This clone has just one count. The chain recombines TRBV7-9 with TRBJ2-7, with 8 bases aligning to TRBD2. The junction had 13 bases not matched to a gene; V was cut back by 5 bases and J by 4 bases. The CDR3 sequence is 16 residues long. Germline loops: CDR1 SEHNR, CDR2 FQNEAQ (reference sequence). CDR3 loop: CASSPTGGTSNYEQYF. The CDR3 DNA reads TGTGCCAGCAGCCCTACCGGCGGGACTAGTAATTACGAGCAGTACTTC.

This chain uses TRBV5-8 with TRBJ1-2, with TRBD1 identical over 9 bases. CDR1 and CDR2 (germline): SGHTS, YDEGEE. V trimming: 4 bases; J trimming: 1 base; junction bases outside the gene matches: 5. The CDR3 extends over 15 amino acids. The CDR3: CASSSGTGRNYGYTF. In DNA form, the CDR3 reads TGTGCCAGCAGCAGCGGGACAGGGCGTAACTATGGCTACACCTTC.

The chain uses TRBV2 and TRBJ2-5; 8 nucleotides agree with TRBD2. J was trimmed by 4 bases and V by 4 bases; bases with no gene match: 8. Germline V CDR1 and CDR2: SNHLY, FYNNEI. The CDR3 sequence is 15 residues long. DNA of the CDR3: TGTGCCAGCAGTGTGCGGACTAGCCGGGGAGAGACCCAGTACTTC. Translation: CASSVRTSRGETQYF.

This chain joins TRBV5-4 and TRBJ2-3, with 16 bases lining up with TRBD2. The germline V gene has CDR1 SGHNT and CDR2 YYREEE (reference sequence). The CDR3 is made up of 18 amino acids. V lost 4 bases to trimming and J lost 4 bases; unmatched junction nucleotides: 9. CDR3 nucleotide sequence: TGTGCCAGCAGCAAAGGGACTAGCGGGAGGGCCAAGGCAGATACGCAGTATTTT. Encoded protein: CASSKGTSGRAKADTQYF.

The chain combines TRBV5-5 with TRBJ2-2; unclear D gene. V was trimmed by 1 base and J by 1 base, leaving 8 bases between them. Germline loops: CDR1 SGHKS, CDR2 YYEKEE (reference sequence). This CDR3 has 15 residues. The CDR3 nucleotides are TGTGCCAGCAGCTTGTTTCTGCGGAACACCGGGGAGCTGTTTTTT. Protein sequence: CASSLFLRNTGELFF.